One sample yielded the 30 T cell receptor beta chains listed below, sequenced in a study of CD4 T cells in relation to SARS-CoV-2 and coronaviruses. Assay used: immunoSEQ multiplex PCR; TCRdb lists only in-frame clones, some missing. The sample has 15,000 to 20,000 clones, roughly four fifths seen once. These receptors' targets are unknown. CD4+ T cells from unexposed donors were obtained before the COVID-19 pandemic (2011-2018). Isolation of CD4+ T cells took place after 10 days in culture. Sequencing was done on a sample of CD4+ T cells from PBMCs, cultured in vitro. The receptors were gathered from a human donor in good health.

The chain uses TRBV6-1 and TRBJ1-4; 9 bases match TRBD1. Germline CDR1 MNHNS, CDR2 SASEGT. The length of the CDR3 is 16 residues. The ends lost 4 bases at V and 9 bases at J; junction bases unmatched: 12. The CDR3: CASSGRGGQGIKKLFF. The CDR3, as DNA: TGTGCCAGCAGTGGAAGGGGGGGACAGGGAATCAAAAAACTGTTTTTT.

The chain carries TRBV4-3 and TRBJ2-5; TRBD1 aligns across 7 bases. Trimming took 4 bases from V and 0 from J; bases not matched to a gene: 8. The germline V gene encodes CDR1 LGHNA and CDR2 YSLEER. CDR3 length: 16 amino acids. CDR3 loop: CASSPSQGDNQETQYF. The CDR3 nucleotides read TGCGCCAGCAGCCCCTCTCAGGGGGATAACCAAGAGACCCAGTACTTC.

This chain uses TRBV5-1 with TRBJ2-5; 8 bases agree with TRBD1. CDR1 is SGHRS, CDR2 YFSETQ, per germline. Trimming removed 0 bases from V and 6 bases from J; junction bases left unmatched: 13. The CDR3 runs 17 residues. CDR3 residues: CASSLGKGQGLKKTQYF. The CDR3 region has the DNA TGCGCCAGCAGCTTGGGAAAAGGACAGGGCCTTAAAAAGACCCAGTACTTC.

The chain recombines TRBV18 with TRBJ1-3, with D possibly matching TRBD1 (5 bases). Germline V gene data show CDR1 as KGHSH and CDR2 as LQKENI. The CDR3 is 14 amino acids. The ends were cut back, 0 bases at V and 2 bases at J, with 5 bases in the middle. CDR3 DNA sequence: TGTGCCAGCTCACCACCAGGGGCTGGAAACACCATATATTTT. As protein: CASSPPGAGNTIYF.

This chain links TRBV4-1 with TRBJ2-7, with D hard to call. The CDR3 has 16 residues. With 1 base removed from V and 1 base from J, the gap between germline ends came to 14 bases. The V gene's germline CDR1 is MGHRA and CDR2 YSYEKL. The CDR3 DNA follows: TGCGCCAGCAGCCAAGGTCCACTGGACCCTTCCTACGAGCAGTACTTC. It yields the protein CASSQGPLDPSYEQYF.

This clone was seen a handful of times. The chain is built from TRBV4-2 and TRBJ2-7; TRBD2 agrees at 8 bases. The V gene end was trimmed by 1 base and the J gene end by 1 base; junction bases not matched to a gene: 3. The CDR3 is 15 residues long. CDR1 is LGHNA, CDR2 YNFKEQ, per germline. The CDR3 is CASSQGSGTSYEQYF. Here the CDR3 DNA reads TGTGCCAGCAGCCAAGGTAGCGGGACTTCCTACGAGCAGTACTTC.

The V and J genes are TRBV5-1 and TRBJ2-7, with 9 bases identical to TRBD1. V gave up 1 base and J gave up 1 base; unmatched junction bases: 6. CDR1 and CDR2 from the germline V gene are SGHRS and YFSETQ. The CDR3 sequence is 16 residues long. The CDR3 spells CASSLPGGQGSYEQYF. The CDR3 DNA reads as TGCGCCAGCAGCTTGCCTGGGGGACAGGGATCCTACGAGCAGTACTTC.

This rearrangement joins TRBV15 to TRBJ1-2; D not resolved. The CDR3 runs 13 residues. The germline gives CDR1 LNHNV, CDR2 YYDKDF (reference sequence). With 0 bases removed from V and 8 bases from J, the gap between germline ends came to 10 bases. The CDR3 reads CATSRERSGGYTF. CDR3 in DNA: TGTGCCACCAGCAGAGAAAGGAGTGGAGGCTACACCTTC.

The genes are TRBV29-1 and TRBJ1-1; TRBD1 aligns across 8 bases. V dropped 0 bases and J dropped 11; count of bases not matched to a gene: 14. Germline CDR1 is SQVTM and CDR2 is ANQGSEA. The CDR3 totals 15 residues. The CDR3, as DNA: TGCAGCGTTGAAGACCTCTCCCCGACAGGGGTTTTGGCTTTCTTT. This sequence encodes CSVEDLSPTGVLAFF.

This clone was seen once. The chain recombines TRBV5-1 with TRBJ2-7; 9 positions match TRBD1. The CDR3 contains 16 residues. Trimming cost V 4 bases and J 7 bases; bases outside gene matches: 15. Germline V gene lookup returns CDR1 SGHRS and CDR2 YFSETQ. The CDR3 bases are TGCGCCAGCAGCCTTGCTACAGGGGGCATTTTGGGGGAGCAGTACTTC. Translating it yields CASSLATGGILGEQYF.

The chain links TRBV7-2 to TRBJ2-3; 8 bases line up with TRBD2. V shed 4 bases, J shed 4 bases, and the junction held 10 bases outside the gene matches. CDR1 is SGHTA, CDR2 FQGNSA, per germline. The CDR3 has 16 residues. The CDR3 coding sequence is TGTGCCAGCAGCTCTCAACCTGCGGGGGGCGCAGATACGCAGTATTTT. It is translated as CASSSQPAGGADTQYF.

DNA of the CDR3: TGTGCCAGCAGTTACTCTATTGGCCAGGCCAACTCCTACAATGAGCAGTTCTTC. Translated: CASSYSIGQANSYNEQFF. The chain combines TRBV6-2 or TRBV6-3 with TRBJ2-1; D call uncertain. V was shortened by 0 bases and J by 0 bases, with 15 bases between the two germline ends. The CDR3 is 18 amino acids. The germline gives CDR1 MNHEY, CDR2 SVGEGT.

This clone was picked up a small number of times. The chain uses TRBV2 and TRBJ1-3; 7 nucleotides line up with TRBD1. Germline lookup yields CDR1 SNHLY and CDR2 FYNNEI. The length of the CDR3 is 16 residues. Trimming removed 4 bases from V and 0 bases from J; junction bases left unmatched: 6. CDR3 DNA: TGTGCCAGCAGTGGTGGGGACAGTCACTCTGGAAACACCATATATTTT. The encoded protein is CASSGGDSHSGNTIYF.

In DNA form, the CDR3 reads TGTGCCAGCAGCTTCACAGATACGCAGTATTTT. It translates to CASSFTDTQYF. V is TRBV7-2 and J is TRBJ2-3; the D is unclear. V lost 3 bases and J lost 2, with 0 bases in between. Per the germline V gene, CDR1 is SGHTA and CDR2 is FQGNSA. The CDR3 has 11 residues.

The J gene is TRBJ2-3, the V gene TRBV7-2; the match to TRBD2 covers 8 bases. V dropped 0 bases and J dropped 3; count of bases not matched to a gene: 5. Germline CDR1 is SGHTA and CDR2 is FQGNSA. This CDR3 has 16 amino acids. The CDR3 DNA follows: TGTGCCAGCAGCTTAGCGGAGGGGACTAGAACAGATACGCAGTATTTT. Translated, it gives CASSLAEGTRTDTQYF.

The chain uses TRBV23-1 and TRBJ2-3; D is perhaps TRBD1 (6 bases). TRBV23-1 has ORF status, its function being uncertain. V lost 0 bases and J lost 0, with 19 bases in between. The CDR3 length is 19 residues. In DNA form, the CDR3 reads TGCGCCAGCAGTCAATCCTTAGGACAGTTTACCTCTAGCACAGATACGCAGTATTTT. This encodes CASSQSLGQFTSSTDTQYF.

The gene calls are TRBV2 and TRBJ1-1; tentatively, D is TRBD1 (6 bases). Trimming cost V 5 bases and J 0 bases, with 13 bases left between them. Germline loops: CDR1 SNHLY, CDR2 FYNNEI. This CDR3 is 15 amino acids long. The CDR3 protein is CASSRTDQMNTEAFF. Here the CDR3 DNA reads TGTGCCAGCAGTCGGACAGATCAAATGAACACTGAAGCTTTCTTT.

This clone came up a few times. CDR3 loop: CASSFPATWDSSYEQYF. The CDR3 region has the DNA TGTGCCAGCAGCTTCCCAGCTACATGGGACAGCTCCTACGAGCAGTACTTC. The V gene is TRBV7-2, the J gene TRBJ2-7; 7 positions agree with TRBD1. Germline trimming cut 3 bases from V and 0 bases from J; bases unmatched to any gene: 11. The CDR3 loop spans 17 amino acids. Germline V lookup: CDR1 SGHTA, CDR2 FQGNSA.

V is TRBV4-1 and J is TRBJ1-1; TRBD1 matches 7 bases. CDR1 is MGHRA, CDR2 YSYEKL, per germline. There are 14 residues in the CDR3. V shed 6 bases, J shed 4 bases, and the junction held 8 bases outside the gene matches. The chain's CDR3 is CASSFDREATEAFF. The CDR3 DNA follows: TGCGCCAGCAGTTTCGACAGGGAGGCCACTGAAGCTTTCTTT.

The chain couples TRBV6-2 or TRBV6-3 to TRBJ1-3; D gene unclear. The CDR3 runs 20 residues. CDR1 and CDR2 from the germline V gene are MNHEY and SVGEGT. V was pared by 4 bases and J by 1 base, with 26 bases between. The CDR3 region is CASSLSPGRRRRNSGNTIYF. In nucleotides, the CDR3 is TGTGCCAGCAGTTTAAGCCCAGGACGGCGAAGGCGCAATTCTGGAAACACCATATATTTT.

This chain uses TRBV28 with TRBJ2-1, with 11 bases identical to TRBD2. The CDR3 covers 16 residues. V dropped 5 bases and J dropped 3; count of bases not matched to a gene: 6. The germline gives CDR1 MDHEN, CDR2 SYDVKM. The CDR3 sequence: CASSPLTSGIYNEQFF. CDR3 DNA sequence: TGTGCCAGCAGTCCCTTGACTAGCGGGATCTACAATGAGCAGTTCTTC. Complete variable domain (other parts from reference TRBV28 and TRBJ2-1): DVKVTQSSRYLVKRTGEKVFLECVQDMDHENMFWYRQDPGLGLRLIYFSYDVKMKEKGDIPEGYSVSREKKERFSLILESASTNQTSMYLCASSPLTSGIYNEQFFGPGTRLTVL.

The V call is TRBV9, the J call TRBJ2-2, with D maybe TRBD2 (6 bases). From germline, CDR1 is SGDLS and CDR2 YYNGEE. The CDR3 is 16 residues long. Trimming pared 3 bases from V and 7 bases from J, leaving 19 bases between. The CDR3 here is CASSEAPLARGGELFF. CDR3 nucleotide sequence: TGTGCCAGCAGCGAGGCCCCACTAGCAAGGGGCGGGGAGCTGTTTTTT.

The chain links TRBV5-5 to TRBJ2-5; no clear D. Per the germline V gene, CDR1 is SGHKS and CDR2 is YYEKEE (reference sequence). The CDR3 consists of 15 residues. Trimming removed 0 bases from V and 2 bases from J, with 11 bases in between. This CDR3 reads CASSLAGRRQETQYF. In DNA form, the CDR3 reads TGTGCCAGCAGCTTGGCGGGCAGAAGACAAGAGACCCAGTACTTC.

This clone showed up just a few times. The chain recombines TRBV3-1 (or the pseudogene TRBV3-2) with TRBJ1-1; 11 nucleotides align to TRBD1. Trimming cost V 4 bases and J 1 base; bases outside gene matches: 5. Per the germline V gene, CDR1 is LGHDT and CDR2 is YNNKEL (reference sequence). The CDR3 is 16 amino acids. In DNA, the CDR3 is TGTGCCAGCAGCCCTAGGACAGGGGGCGAGAACACTGAAGCTTTCTTT. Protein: CASSPRTGGENTEAFF.

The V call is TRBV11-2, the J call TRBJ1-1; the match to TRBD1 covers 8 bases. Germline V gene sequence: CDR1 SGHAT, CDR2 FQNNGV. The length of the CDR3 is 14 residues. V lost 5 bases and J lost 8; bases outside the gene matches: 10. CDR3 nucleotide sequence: TGTGCCAGCAGCCTAATTTTCCGGGACAGGGAAGCTTTCTTT. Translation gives CASSLIFRDREAFF.

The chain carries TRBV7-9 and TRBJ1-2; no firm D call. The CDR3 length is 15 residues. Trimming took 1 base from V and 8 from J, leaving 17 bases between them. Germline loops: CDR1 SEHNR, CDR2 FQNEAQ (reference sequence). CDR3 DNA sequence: TGTGCCAGCAGCTTAGGGTCACAGAGATTGGGGGGCTACACCTTC. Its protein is CASSLGSQRLGGYTF.

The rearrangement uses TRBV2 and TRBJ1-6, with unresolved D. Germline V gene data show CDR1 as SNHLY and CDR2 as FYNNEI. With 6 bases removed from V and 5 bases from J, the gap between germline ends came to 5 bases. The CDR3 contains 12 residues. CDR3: CASSQNNSPLHF. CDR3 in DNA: TGTGCCAGCAGCCAGAATAATTCACCCCTCCACTTT.

The CDR3: CASSRQGGVLSNQPQHF. CDR3 bases: TGTGCCAGCAGTAGACAGGGAGGGGTCTTGAGCAATCAGCCCCAGCATTTT. The chain uses TRBV2 and TRBJ1-5; 7 bases fit TRBD1. The CDR3 totals 17 residues. V was pared by 5 bases and J by 1 base, with 11 bases of the junction left unmatched. CDR1 SNHLY and CDR2 FYNNEI come from the germline V gene. The full variable domain, in which reference TRBV2 and TRBJ1-5 provide the parts outside the CDR3, is EPEVTQTPSHQVTQMGQEVILRCVPISNHLYFYWYRQILGQKVEFLVSFYNNEISEKSEIFDDQFSVERPDGSNFTLKIRSTKLEDSAMYFCASSRQGGVLSNQPQHFGDGTRLSIL.

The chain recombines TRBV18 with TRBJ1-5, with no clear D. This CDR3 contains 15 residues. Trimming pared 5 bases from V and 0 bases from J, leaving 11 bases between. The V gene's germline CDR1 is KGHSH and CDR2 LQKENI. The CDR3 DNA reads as TGTGCCAGCTCAAGCATGACTGTTAGCAATCAGCCCCAGCATTTT. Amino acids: CASSSMTVSNQPQHF.

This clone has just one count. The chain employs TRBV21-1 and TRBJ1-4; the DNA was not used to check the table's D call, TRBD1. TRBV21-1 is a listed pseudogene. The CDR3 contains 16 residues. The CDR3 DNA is TGTGCCAGCAGTTTATCCCGGGACAGGGATAATGAAAAACTGTTTTTT. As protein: CASSLSRDRDNEKLFF.